What follows describes a single T cell receptor beta chain. Sequencing was performed with immunoSEQ multiplex PCR; in TCRdb, only in-frame clones are kept and a portion is missing. The sample yields about 180,000 clones, about 93% seen once. The sample is drawn from a study of T cell responses to AZD1222 COVID-19 vaccine. The CDR3 sequence is 14 residues long. The germline V gene has CDR1 LNHDA and CDR2 SQIVND (reference sequence). V was clipped by 5 bases and J by 7 bases; unmatched bases: 6. The sequenced sample was peripheral blood, obtained 28 days after the second dose of the MenACWY control vaccine. This clonotype was sampled from an adult who received the MenACWY meningococcal vaccine as a control. The chain is built from TRBV19 and TRBJ1-4; 8 bases agree with TRBD1. Here the CDR3 DNA reads TGTGCCAGTAGTCGACAGGGGAGAAGTGAAAAACTGTTTTTT. This codes for CASSRQGRSEKLFF.